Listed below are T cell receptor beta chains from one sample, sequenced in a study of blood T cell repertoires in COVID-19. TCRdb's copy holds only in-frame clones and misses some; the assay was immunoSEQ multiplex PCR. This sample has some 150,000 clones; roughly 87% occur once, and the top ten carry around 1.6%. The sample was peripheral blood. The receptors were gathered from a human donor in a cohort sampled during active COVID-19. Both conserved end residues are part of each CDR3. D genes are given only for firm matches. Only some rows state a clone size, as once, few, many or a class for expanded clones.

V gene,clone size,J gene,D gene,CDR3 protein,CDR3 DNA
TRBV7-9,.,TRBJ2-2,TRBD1,CASSLVRTGWATGELFF,TGTGCCAGCAGCTTAGTGAGGACAGGTTGGGCCACCGGGGAGCTGTTTTTT
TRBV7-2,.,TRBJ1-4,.,CASSLAFRGNEKLFF,TGTGCCAGCAGCTTAGCGTTTCGGGGTAATGAAAAACTGTTTTTT
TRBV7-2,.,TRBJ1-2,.,CASSLVALNNGYTF,TGTGCCAGCAGCTTAGTCGCCCTCAACAATGGCTACACCTTC
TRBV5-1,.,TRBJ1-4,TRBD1,CASSEGARGNEKLFF,TGCGCCAGCAGCGAGGGGGCAAGAGGTAATGAAAAACTGTTTTTT
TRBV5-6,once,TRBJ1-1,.,CASSFQNTEAFF,TGTGCCAGCAGCTTCCAGAACACTGAAGCTTTCTTT
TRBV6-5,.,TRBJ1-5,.,CASRTQGAPQHF,TGTGCCAGCAGGACACAGGGTGCGCCCCAGCATTTT
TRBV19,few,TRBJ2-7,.,CASSAGLTYEQYF,TGTGCCAGTAGTGCAGGGTTAACCTACGAGCAGTACTTC
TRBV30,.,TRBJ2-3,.,CAWTLQVSTDTQYF,TGTGCCTGGACCCTACAGGTCAGCACAGATACGCAGTATTTT
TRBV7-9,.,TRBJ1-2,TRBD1,CASSLGHRGPDGYTF,TGTGCCAGCAGCTTAGGGCACAGGGGGCCAGATGGCTACACCTTC
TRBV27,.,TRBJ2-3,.,CASSSEFSTDTQYF,TGTGCCAGCAGCAGTGAATTTAGCACAGATACGCAGTATTTT
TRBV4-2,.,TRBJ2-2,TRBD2,CASSREGGLVLPGELFF,TGTGCCAGCAGCCGTGAGGGGGGACTAGTGCTCCCCGGGGAGCTGTTTTTT
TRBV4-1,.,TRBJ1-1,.,CASSHQRADTEAFF,TGCGCCAGCAGCCATCAGAGGGCAGACACTGAAGCTTTCTTT
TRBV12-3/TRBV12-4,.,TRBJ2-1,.,CASSPSSYNEQFF,TGTGCCAGCAGCCCTAGCTCCTACAATGAGCAGTTCTTC
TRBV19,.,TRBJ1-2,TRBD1,CASSPLGQDRAGYGYTF,TGTGCCAGTAGTCCCCTTGGCCAAGACAGGGCGGGCTATGGCTACACCTTC
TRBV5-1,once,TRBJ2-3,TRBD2,CASRRYGTSGTDTQYF,TGCGCCAGCAGGAGGTACGGGACTAGCGGGACAGATACGCAGTATTTT
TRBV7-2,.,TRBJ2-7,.,CASSLVQPGLDHEF,TGTGCCAGCAGCTTAGTGCAGCCGGGACTCGATCATGAATTC
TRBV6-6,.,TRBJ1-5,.,CASNPPGSGGNQPQHF,TGTGCCAGCAACCCCCCTGGTTCCGGGGGCAATCAGCCCCAGCATTTT
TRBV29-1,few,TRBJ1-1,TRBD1,CSVEKDRVDTEAFF,TGCAGCGTTGAAAAAGACAGGGTCGACACTGAAGCTTTCTTT
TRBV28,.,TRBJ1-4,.,CASRSPNEKLFF,TGTGCCAGCAGGAGCCCTAATGAAAAACTGTTTTTT
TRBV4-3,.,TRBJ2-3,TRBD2,CASSQRLAGESDTQYF,TGCGCCAGCAGCCAAAGACTAGCGGGGGAATCAGATACGCAGTATTTT
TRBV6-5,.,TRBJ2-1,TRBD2,CASSRGGYTEQFF,TGTGCCAGCTCTCGCGGGGGGTACACTGAGCAGTTCTTC
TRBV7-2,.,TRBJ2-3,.,CASSLVRTDTQYF,TGTGCCAGCAGTCTCGTGAGGACAGATACGCAGTATTTT
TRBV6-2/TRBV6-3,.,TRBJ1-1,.,CASSYGDWEATEAFF,TGTGCCAGCAGTTACGGGGACTGGGAGGCCACTGAAGCTTTCTTT
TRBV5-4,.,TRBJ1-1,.,CASSADWDTEAFF,TGTGCCAGCAGCGCCGACTGGGACACTGAAGCTTTCTTT
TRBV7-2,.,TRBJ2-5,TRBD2,CASSLDPGRAQYF,TGTGCCAGCAGCCTGGACCCCGGGAGGGCCCAGTACTTC
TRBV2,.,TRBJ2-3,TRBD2,CASKLAGGPWADTQYF,TGTGCCAGCAAACTAGCGGGGGGCCCTTGGGCAGATACGCAGTATTTT
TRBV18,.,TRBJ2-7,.,CASSPAQDEQYF,TGTGCCAGCTCACCGGCTCAAGACGAGCAGTACTTC